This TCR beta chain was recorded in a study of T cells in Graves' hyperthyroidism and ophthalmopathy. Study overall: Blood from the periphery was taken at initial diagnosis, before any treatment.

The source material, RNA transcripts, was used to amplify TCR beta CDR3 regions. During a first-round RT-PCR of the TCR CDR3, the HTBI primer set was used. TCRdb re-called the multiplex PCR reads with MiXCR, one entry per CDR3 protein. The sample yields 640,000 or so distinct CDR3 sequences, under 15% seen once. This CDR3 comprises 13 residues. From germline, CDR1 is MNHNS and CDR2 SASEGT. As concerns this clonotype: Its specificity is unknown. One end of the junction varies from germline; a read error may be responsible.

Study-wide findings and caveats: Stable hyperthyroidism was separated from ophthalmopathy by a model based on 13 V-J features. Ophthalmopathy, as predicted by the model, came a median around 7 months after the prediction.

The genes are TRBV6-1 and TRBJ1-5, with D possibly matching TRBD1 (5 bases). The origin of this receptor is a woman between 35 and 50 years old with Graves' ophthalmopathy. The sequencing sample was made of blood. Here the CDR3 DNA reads TGTGCCAGCAGTGAACAGGGTGGTCAGCCCCAGAATTTT. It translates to CASSEQGGQPQNF.